This TCR beta chain was sequenced for a study of T-cell memory formation after mild COVID-19. Study overall: TCR clusters were mostly confined to one donor each. Study observations and caveats: A subset of responding clones appeared in pre-infection memory, suggesting cross-reactive memory joined.

MiXCR, run by TCRdb on the 5' RACE reads, gives a single entry per CDR3 protein. The repertoire has about 190,000 distinct CDR3 sequences, 15% to 20% of them found once; the top ten carry roughly 2.3%. This clonotype was counted a few times. The antigen is undetermined. CDR3 length: 15 amino acids. Trimming cost V 4 bases and J 4 bases, with 17 bases left between them. The germline gives CDR1 PRHDT, CDR2 FYEKMQ (reference sequence). This receptor was taken from an adult woman who had mild COVID-19 (a few samples of this study predate the infection). Cell type and time point are not known. The chain recombines TRBV13 with TRBJ2-7; D not resolved. Sequenced: PBMCs or a T cell subset sorted from them (not recorded which). CDR3 DNA: TGTGCCAGCAGCTGGGGTGGCGGACCCCCTTACGAGCAGTACTTC. It is translated as CASSWGGGPPYEQYF. Combining the CDR3 with reference TRBV13 and TRBJ2-7 gives the whole variable domain AAGVIQSPRHLIKEKRETATLKCYPIPRHDTVYWYQQGPGQDPQFLISFYEKMQSDKGSIPDRFSAQQFSDYHSELNMSSLELGDSALYFCASSWGGGPPYEQYFGPGTRLTVT.